The TCR beta chain described here comes from a study of blood T cell repertoires in COVID-19. Turning to the study itself: Donors in the United States, Italy and Spain gave samples during acute or convalescent COVID-19. From T cells, B-cell-depleted T cells, or PBMCs came the material, which was cDNA or gDNA.

Participants came from fewer than 25 US areas, aged roughly 18 to 89 years. Participant-reported clinical history was the basis for cohort assignment. Sequencing was performed with immunoSEQ multiplex PCR; in TCRdb, only in-frame clones are kept and a portion is missing. The sample consists of 190,000 or so clones, about 82% of them appearing once. Sequencing was done on a sample of PBMCs or T cells enriched from blood (not recorded which). This sequence originates from a woman younger than 45 who had recovered from COVID-19.

This chain's CDR3 is CASSLSTGQGGVGAFF. CDR3 sequence (DNA): TGTGCCAGCAGCTTAAGTACGGGACAGGGAGGTGTGGGAGCTTTCTTT. V is TRBV11-2 and J is TRBJ1-1; 9 bases agree with TRBD1. Germline V gene data show CDR1 as SGHAT and CDR2 as FQNNGV. This CDR3 has 16 amino acids. Trimming at V came to 2 bases and at J to 10 bases, leaving 14 bases not matched to a gene.